This T cell receptor beta chain was captured in a study of T-cell reconstitution after alpha-beta-depleted transplantation in children. Study-level points and caveats: As was reported, about two months after transplant, alpha-beta T cells came from several hundred expanded graft clones. Fresh T-cell production supplied most of the T-cell counts and diversity seen one year after transplant. Where some patients showed high TCRbeta diversity at day 60, it came from recipient T cells and thymic progenitors that had survived.

Preparing the TCRbeta library involved the use of unique molecular identifiers. TCRdb analysed the PCR reads with MiXCR anew, one entry per CDR3 protein. The sample has about 240,000 distinct CDR3 sequences; roughly 26% are singletons. The V gene lost 7 bases and the J gene lost 3 bases, with 12 bases spanning the gap. The CDR3 runs 12 residues. CDR1 and CDR2 (germline): DFQATT, SNEGSKA (reference sequence). This clonotype turned up a few times. Its antigen is currently unknown. Sequencing used PBMCs, obtained before TCRalphabeta/CD19-depleted stem cell transplant. This receptor was taken from a girl between 2 and 10 years old with Fanconi anemia, due to receive a stem cell transplant. This chain joins TRBV20-1 and TRBJ2-5; no firm D call. This CDR3 is CSGAPLKETQYF. The CDR3 nucleotides read TGCAGTGGAGCACCGCTGAAAGAGACCCAGTACTTC.